This TCR beta chain was identified in a study of blood T cell repertoires in COVID-19. Whole-study context: Material from acute and convalescent COVID-19 was sourced from the United States, Italy and Spain. PBMCs, B-cell-depleted T cells, or T cells provided the cDNA or gDNA that made up the material.

During active infection, Seattle patients enrolled and were then monitored through disease. The CDR3 runs 14 residues. V gave up 7 bases and J gave up 0 bases, with 10 bases separating them. From germline, CDR1 is ENHRY and CDR2 SYGVKD. Original methodology: Amplification of reference gene primers was used by the study to estimate nucleated cell counts. Using immunoSEQ multiplex PCR, the repertoire was profiled, and TCRdb retains in-frame clones only, with some absent. That table supplies the V and J calls and clone size; D and trimming were determined from the DNA. Here the sample spans some 240,000 clones, almost 90% being singletons.

This sequence joins TRBV10-3 and TRBJ2-4; D not resolved. This clonotype was sampled from an older woman with COVID-19, enrolled during active disease. What was sequenced was peripheral blood. The chain's CDR3 is CAIMRKLAKNIQYF. CDR3 DNA sequence: TGTGCCATCATGCGAAAACTAGCCAAAAACATTCAGTACTTC.